This T cell receptor beta chain emerged from a study of blood T cell repertoires in COVID-19. This CDR3 comprises 14 residues. Germline-derived CDR1 and CDR2 are SNHLY and FYNNEI. V lost 10 bases and J 3 bases, leaving 16 bases between the germline ends. The table came from immunoSEQ multiplex PCR; TCRdb's copy has only in-frame clones and leaves some out. The sample carries hundreds of thousands of clones, about four fifths recorded once. Material for sequencing was peripheral blood. V gene TRBV2 combines with J gene TRBJ1-5; D possibly corresponds to TRBD1 (6 bases). This TCR was recovered from a man older than 75 with acute or convalescent COVID-19. CDR3 bases: TGTGCCATACACTCTGGACAGTTCAATCAGCCCCAGCATTTT. It translates to CAIHSGQFNQPQHF.